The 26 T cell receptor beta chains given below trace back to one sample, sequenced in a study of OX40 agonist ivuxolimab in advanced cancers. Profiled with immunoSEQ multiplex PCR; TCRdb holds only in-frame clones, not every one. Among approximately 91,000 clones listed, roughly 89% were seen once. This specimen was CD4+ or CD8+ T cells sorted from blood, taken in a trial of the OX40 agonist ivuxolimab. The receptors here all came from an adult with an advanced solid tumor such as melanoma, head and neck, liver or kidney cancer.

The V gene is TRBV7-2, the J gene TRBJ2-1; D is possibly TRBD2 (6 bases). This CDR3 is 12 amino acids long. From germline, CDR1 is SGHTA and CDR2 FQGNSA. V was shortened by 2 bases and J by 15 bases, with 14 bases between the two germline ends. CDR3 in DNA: TGTGCCAGCAGCTTAAGGGCGGGGCGGGGGTTCTTC. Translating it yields CASSLRAGRGFF.

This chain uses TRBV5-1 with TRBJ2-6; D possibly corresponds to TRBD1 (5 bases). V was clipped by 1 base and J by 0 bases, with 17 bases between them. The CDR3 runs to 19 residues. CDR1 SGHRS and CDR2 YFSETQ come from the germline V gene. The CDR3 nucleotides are TGCGCCAGCAGCTTGTTTCTGCGACAGAGGCCCTCTGGGGCCAACGTCCTGACTTTC. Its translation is CASSLFLRQRPSGANVLTF. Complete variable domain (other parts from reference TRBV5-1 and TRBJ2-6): KAGVTQTPRYLIKTRGQQVTLSCSPISGHRSVSWYQQTPGQGLQFLFEYFSETQRNKGNFPGRFSGRQFSNSRSEMNVSTLELGDSALYLCASSLFLRQRPSGANVLTFGAGSRLTVL.

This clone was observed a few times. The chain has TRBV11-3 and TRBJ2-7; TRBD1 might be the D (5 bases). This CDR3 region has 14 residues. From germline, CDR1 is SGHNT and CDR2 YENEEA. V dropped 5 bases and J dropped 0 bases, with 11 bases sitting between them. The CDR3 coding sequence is TGTGCCAGCAGCCCCTCGGACAACTCCTACGAGCAGTACTTC. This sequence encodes CASSPSDNSYEQYF.

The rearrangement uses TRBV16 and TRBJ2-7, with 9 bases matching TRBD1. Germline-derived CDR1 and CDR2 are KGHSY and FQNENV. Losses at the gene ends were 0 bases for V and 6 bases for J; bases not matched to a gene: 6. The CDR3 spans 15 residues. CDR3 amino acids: CASSQSWTGEGEQYF. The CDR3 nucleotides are TGTGCCAGCAGCCAATCCTGGACAGGGGAGGGCGAGCAGTACTTC.

CDR3 region: CASSPQAAGGELFF. CDR3 DNA sequence: TGTGCCAGCAGTCCTCAGGCGGCCGGCGGGGAGCTGTTTTTT. The chain is built from TRBV2 and TRBJ2-2; D is undetermined. Trimming left V 5 bases short and J 7 bases short, with 14 bases between. CDR1 and CDR2 from the germline V gene are SNHLY and FYNNEI. The CDR3 runs to 14 residues.

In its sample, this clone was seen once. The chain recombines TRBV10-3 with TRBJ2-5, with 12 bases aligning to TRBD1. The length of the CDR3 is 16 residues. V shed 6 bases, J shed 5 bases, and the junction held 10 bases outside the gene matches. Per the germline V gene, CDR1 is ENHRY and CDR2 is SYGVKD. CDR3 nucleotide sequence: TGTGCCATCAGGACCGGGACAGGGGGCTCTGGGGAGACCCAGTACTTC. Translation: CAIRTGTGGSGETQYF.

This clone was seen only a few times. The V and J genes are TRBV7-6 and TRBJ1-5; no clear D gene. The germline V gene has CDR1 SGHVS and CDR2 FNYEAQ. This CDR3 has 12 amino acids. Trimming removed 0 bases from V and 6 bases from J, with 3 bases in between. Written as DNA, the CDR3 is TGTGCCAGCAGCTTAGCGGGTCAGCCCCAGCATTTT. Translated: CASSLAGQPQHF.

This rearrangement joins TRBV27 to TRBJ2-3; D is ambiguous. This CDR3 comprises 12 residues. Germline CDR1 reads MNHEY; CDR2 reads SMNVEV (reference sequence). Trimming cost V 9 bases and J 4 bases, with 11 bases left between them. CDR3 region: CARPLFPDTQYF. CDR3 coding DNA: TGTGCCAGACCCCTGTTTCCAGATACGCAGTATTTT.

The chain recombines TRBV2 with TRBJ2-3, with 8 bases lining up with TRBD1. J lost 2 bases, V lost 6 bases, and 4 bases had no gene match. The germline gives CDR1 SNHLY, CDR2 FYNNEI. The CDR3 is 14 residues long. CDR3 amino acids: CASSATGDTDTQYF. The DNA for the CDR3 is TGTGCCAGCAGCGCGACAGGGGACACAGATACGCAGTATTTT.

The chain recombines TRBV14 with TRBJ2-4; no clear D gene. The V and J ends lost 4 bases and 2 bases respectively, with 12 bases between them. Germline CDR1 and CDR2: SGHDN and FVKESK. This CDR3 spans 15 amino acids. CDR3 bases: TGTGCCAGCAGCCCTAATGGGGTGCCCAAAAACATTCAGTACTTC. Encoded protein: CASSPNGVPKNIQYF. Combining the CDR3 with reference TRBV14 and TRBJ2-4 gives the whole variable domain EAGVTQFPSHSVIEKGQTVTLRCDPISGHDNLYWYRRVMGKEIKFLLHFVKESKQDESGMPNNRFLAERTGGTYSTLKVQPAELEDSGVYFCASSPNGVPKNIQYFGAGTRLSVL.

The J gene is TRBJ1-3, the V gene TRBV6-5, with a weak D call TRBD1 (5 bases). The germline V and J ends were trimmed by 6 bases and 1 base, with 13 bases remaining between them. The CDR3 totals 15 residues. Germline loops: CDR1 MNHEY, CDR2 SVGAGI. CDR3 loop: CASRRVGLSGNTIYF. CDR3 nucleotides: TGTGCCAGCAGACGGGTGGGGCTGTCTGGAAACACCATATATTTT.

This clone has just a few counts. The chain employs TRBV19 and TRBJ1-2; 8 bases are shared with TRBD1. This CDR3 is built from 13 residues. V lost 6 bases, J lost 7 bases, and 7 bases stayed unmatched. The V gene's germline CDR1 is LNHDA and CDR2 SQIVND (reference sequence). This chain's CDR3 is CASRIDRGAGYTF. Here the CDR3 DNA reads TGTGCCAGTAGAATCGACAGGGGAGCTGGCTACACCTTC.

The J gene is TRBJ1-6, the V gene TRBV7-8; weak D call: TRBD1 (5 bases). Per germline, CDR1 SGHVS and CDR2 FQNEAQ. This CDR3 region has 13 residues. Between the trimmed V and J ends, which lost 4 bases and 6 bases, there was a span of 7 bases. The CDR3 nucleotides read TGTGCCAGCAGCTCAGGGCTTAATTCACCCCTCCACTTT. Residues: CASSSGLNSPLHF.

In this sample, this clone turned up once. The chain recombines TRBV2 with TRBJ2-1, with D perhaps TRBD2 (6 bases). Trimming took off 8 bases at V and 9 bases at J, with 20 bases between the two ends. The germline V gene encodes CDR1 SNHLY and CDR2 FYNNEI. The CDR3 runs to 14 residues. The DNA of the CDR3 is TGTGCCAGCGGCGAGACTAGTCCCCGGGGTGAGCAGTTCTTC. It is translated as CASGETSPRGEQFF.

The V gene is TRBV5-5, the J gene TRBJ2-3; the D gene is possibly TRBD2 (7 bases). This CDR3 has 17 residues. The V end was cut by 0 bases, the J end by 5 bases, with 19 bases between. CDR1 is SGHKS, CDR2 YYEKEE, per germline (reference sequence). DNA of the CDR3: TGTGCCAGCAGCTTGGCGAACCGGTGGGGGGGCCAAGATACGCAGTATTTT. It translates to CASSLANRWGGQDTQYF.

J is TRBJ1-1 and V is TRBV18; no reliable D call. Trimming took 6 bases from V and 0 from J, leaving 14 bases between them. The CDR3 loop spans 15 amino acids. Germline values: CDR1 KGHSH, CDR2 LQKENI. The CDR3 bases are TGTGCCAGCTCGCTGGCCGCATACATGAACACTGAAGCTTTCTTT. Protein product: CASSLAAYMNTEAFF.

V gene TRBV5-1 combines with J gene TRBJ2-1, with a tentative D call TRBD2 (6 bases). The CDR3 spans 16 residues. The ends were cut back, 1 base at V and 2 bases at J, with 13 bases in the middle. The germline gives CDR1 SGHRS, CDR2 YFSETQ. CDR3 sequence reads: CASSLRESGAYNEQFF. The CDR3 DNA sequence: TGCGCCAGCAGCTTGCGGGAGAGTGGGGCCTACAATGAGCAGTTCTTC. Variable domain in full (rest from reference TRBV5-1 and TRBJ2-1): KAGVTQTPRYLIKTRGQQVTLSCSPISGHRSVSWYQQTPGQGLQFLFEYFSETQRNKGNFPGRFSGRQFSNSRSEMNVSTLELGDSALYLCASSLRESGAYNEQFFGPGTRLTVL.

DNA of the CDR3: TGTGCCAGCAGTTACTCATTTTCCGGGGAGCTGTTTTTT. Translating gives CASSYSFSGELFF. The chain employs TRBV6-5 and TRBJ2-2; D is uncertain. This CDR3 region has 13 residues. Germline V gives CDR1 MNHEY, CDR2 SVGAGI. V was clipped by 0 bases and J by 6 bases, with 5 bases between them.

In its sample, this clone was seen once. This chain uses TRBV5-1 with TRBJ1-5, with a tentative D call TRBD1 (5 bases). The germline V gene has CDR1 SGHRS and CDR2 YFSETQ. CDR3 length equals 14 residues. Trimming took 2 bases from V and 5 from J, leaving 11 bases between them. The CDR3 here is CASSFGGEDQPQHF. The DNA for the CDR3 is TGCGCCAGCAGCTTCGGGGGGGAAGATCAGCCCCAGCATTTT.

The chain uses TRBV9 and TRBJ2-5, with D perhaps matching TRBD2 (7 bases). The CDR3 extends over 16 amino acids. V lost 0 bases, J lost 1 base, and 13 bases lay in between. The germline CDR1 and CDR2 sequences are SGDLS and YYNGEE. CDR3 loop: CASSVASGGAQETQYF. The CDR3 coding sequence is TGTGCCAGCAGCGTAGCTAGTGGGGGGGCCCAAGAGACCCAGTACTTC.

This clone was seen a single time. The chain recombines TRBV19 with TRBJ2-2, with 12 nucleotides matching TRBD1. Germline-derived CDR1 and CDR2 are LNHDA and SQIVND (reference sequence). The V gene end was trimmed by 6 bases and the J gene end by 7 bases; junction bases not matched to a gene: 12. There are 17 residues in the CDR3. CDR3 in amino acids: CASRPTSGQGANGELFF. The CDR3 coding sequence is TGTGCCAGTAGGCCCACTTCGGGACAGGGGGCTAACGGGGAGCTGTTTTTT.

The CDR3 region is CASCLGATSEETQYF. For the CDR3, the DNA is TGTGCCAGCTGCCTTGGTGCCACCTCGGAGGAGACCCAGTACTTC. The rearrangement links TRBV7-8 to TRBJ2-5; D gene ambiguous. Germline lookup yields CDR1 SGHVS and CDR2 FQNEAQ. The ends were cut back, 8 bases at V and 5 bases at J, with 21 bases in the middle. The CDR3 extends over 15 amino acids.

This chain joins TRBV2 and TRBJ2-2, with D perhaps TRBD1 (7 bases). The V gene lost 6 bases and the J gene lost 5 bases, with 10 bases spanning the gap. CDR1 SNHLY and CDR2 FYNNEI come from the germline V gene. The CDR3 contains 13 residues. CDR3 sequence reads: CASSRGRTGELFF. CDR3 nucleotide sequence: TGTGCCAGCAGCAGGGGGAGGACCGGGGAGCTGTTTTTT.

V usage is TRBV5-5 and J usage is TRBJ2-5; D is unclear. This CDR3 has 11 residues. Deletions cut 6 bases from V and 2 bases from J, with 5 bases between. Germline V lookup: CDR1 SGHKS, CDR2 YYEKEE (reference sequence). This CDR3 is CASTLQETQYF. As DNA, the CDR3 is TGTGCCAGCACTTTACAAGAGACCCAGTACTTC.

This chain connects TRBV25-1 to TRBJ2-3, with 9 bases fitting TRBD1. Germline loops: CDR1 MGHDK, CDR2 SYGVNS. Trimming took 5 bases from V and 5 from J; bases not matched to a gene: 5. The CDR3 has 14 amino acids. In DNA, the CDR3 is TGTGCCAGCAGTAGCGGACAGGGGCTAGATACGCAGTATTTT. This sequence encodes CASSSGQGLDTQYF.

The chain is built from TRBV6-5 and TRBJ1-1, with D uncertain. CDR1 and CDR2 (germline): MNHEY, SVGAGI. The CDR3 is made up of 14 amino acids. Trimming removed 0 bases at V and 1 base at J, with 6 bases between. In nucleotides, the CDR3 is TGTGCCAGCAGTTACTCGATACGGAACACTGAAGCTTTCTTT. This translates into CASSYSIRNTEAFF.